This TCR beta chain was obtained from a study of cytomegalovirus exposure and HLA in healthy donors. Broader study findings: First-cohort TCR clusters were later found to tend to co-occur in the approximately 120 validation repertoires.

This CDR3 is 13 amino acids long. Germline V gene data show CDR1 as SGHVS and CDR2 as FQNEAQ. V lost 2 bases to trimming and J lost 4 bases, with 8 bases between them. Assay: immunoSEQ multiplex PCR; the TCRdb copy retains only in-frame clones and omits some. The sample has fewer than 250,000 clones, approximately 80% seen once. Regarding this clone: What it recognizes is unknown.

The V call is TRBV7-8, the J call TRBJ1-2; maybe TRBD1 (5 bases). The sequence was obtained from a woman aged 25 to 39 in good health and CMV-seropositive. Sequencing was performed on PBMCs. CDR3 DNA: TGTGCCAGCAGCTTACAGGGTAGCTATGGCTACACCTTC. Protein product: CASSLQGSYGYTF. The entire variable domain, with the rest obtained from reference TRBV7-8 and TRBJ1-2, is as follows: GAGVSQSPRYKVAKRGQDVALRCDPISGHVSLFWYQQALGQGPEFLTYFQNEAQLDKSGLPSDRFFAERPEGSVSTLKIQRTQQEDSAVYLCASSLQGSYGYTFGSGTRLTVV.